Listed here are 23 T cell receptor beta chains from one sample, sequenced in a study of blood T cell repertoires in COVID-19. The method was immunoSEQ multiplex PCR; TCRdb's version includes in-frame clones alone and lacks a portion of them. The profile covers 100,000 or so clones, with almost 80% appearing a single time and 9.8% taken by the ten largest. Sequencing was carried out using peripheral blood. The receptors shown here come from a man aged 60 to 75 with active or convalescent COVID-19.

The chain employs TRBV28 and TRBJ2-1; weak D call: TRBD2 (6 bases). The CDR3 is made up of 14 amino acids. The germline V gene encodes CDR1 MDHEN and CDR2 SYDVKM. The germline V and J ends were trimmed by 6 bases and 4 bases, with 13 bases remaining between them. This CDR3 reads CASRGAGTYNEQFF. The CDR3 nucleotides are TGTGCCAGCAGAGGGGCAGGGACTTACAATGAGCAGTTCTTC.

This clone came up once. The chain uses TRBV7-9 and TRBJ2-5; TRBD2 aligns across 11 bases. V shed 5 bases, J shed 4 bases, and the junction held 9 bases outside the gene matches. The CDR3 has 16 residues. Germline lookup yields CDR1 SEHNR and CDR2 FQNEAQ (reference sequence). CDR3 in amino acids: CASSQMTGLAGETQYF. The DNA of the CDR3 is TGTGCCAGCAGCCAGATGACTGGACTAGCGGGAGAGACCCAGTACTTC.

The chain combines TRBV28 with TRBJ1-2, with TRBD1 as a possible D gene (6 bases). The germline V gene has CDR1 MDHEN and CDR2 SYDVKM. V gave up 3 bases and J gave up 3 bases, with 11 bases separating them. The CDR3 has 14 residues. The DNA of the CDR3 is TGTGCCAGCAGTTTCGGGCAGGGGTACTATGGCTACACCTTC. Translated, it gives CASSFGQGYYGYTF.

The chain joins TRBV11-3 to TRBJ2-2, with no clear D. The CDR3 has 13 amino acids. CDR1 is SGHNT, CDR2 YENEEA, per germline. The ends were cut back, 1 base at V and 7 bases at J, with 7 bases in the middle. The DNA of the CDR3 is TGTGCCAGCAGCTTAGTTCCTAGCGGGGAGCTGTTTTTT. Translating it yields CASSLVPSGELFF.

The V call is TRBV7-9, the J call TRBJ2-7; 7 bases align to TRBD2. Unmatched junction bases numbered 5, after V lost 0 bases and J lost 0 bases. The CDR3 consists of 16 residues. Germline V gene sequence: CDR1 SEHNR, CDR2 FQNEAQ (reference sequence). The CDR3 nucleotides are TGTGCCAGCAGCTTAGCGGGGGAGGGAGTCTCCTACGAGCAGTACTTC. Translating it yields CASSLAGEGVSYEQYF.

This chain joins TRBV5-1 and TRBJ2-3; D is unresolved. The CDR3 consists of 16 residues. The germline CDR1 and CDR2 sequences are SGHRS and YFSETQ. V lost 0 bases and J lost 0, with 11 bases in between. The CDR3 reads CASSLEAEGSTDTQYF. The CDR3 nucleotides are TGCGCCAGCAGCTTGGAGGCGGAAGGCAGCACAGATACGCAGTATTTT.

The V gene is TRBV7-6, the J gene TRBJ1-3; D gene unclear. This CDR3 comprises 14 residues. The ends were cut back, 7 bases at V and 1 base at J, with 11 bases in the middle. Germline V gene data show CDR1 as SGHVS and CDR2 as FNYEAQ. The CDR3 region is CASKETASGNTIYF. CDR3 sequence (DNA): TGTGCCAGCAAGGAGACGGCATCTGGAAACACCATATATTTT.

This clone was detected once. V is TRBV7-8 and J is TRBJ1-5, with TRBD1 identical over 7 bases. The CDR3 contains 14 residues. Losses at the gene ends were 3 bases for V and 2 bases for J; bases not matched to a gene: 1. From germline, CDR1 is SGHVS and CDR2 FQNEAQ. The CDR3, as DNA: TGTGCCAGCAGCTTTACAGGGGGCAATCAGCCCCAGCATTTT. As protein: CASSFTGGNQPQHF.

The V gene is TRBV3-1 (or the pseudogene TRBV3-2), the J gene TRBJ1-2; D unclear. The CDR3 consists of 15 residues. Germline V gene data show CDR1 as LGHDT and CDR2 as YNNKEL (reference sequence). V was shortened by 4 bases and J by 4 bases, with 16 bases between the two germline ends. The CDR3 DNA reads TGTGCCAGCAGCCCCCTGGGAGGGCGCGTCTATGGCTACACCTTC. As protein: CASSPLGGRVYGYTF.

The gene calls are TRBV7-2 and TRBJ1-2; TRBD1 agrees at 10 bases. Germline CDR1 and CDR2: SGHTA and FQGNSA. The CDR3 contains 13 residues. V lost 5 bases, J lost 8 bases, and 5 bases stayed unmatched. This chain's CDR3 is CASSSGQGGGYTF. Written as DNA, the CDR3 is TGTGCCAGCAGCAGCGGACAGGGGGGAGGCTACACCTTC. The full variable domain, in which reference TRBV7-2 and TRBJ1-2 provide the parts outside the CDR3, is GAGVSQSPSNKVTEKGKDVELRCDPISGHTALYWYRQSLGQGLEFLIYFQGNSAPDKSGLPSDRFSAERTGGSVSTLTIQRTQQEDSAVYLCASSSGQGGGYTFGSGTRLTVV.

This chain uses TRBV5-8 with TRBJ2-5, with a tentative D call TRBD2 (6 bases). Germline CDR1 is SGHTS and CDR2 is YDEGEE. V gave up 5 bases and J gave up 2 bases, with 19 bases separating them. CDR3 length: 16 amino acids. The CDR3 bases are TGTGCCAGCAGATCTTCTCCACGGGACTTACAAGAGACCCAGTACTTC. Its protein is CASRSSPRDLQETQYF.

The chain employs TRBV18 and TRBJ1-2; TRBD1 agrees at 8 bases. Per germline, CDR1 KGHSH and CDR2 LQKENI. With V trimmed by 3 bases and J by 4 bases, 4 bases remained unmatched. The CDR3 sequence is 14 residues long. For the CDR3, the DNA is TGTGCCAGCTCACCTGGACAGGGTAGCTATGGCTACACCTTC. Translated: CASSPGQGSYGYTF.

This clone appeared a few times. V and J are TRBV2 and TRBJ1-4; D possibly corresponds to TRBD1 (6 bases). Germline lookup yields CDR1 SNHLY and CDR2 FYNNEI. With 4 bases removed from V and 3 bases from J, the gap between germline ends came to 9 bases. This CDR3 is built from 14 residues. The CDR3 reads CASSGAGANEKLFF. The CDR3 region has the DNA TGTGCCAGCAGTGGGGCAGGGGCTAATGAAAAACTGTTTTTT.

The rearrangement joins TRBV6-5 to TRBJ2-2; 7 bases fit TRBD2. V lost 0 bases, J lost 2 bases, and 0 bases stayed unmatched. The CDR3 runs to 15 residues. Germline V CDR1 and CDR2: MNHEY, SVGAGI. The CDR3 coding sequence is TGTGCCAGCAGTTACTCGGGACTAAACACCGGGGAGCTGTTTTTT. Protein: CASSYSGLNTGELFF.

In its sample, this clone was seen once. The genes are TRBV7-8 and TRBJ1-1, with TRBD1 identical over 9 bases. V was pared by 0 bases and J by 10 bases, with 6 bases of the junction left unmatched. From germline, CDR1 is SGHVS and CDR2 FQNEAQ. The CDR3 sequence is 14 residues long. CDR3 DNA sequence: TGTGCCAGCAGCTTAGCTGGGACAGGGAGAGTAGCTTTCTTT. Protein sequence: CASSLAGTGRVAFF.

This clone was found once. The chain's CDR3 is CASSLGQLRDTQYF. Here the CDR3 DNA reads TGTGCCAGCAGCTTAGGACAGCTCAGAGATACGCAGTATTTT. The chain uses TRBV7-8 and TRBJ2-3; D is perhaps TRBD1 (5 bases). The CDR3 is 14 amino acids. The V end was cut by 1 base, the J end by 5 bases, with 10 bases between. CDR1 is SGHVS and CDR2 is FQNEAQ in the germline V gene.

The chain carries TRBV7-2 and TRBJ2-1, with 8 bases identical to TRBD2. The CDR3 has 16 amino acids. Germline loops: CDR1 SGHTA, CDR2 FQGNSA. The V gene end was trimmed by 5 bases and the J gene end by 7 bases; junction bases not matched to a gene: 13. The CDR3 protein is CASSPTGGRVGNEQFF. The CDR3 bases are TGTGCCAGCAGCCCCACGGGAGGGAGGGTAGGGAATGAGCAGTTCTTC. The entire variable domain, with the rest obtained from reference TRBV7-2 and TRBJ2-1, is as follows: GAGVSQSPSNKVTEKGKDVELRCDPISGHTALYWYRQSLGQGLEFLIYFQGNSAPDKSGLPSDRFSAERTGGSVSTLTIQRTQQEDSAVYLCASSPTGGRVGNEQFFGPGTRLTVL.

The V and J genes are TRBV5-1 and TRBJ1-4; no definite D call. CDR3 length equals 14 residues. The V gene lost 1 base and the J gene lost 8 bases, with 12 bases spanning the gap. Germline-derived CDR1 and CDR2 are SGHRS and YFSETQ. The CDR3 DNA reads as TGCGCCAGCAGCTTGAGGCCCGGAGGGGAAAAACTGTTTTTT. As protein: CASSLRPGGEKLFF. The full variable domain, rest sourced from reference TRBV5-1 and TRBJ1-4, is KAGVTQTPRYLIKTRGQQVTLSCSPISGHRSVSWYQQTPGQGLQFLFEYFSETQRNKGNFPGRFSGRQFSNSRSEMNVSTLELGDSALYLCASSLRPGGEKLFFGSGTQLSVL.

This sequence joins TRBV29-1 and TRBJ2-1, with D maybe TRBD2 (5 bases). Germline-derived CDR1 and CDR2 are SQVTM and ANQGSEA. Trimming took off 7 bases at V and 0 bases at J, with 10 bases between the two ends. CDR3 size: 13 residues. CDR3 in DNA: TGCAGCGCCACGGGGAGCTCCTACAATGAGCAGTTCTTC. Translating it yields CSATGSSYNEQFF.

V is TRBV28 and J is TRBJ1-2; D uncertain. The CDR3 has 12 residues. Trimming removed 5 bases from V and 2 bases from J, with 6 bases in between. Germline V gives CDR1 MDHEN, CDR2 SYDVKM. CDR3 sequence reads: CASSPGNYGYTF. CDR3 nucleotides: TGTGCCAGCAGTCCGGGGAACTATGGCTACACCTTC.

The CDR3 reads CASSRPGRGETQYF. Written as DNA, the CDR3 is TGTGCCAGCAGCCGACCCGGCAGGGGGGAGACCCAGTACTTC. This chain uses TRBV5-6 with TRBJ2-5; TRBD1 matches at 7 bases. V was clipped by 4 bases and J by 5 bases; unmatched bases: 8. The CDR3 extends over 14 amino acids. Germline V lookup: CDR1 SGHDT, CDR2 YYEEEE.

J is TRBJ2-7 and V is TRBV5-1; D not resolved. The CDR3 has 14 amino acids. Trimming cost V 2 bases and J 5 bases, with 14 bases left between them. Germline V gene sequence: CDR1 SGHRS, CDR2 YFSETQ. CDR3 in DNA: TGCGCCAGCAGCTTAATAGGTAGCAGCGACGAGCAGTACTTC. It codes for CASSLIGSSDEQYF.

CDR3 region: CASSFSSGGYQPQHF. CDR3 DNA: TGTGCCAGCAGTTTTTCATCCGGAGGTTATCAGCCCCAGCATTTT. The V call is TRBV28, the J call TRBJ1-5; D remains unclear. The CDR3 is 15 residues long. The V end lost 3 bases, the J end lost 5 bases, and 14 bases lay between the germline ends. CDR1 is MDHEN and CDR2 is SYDVKM in the germline V gene.